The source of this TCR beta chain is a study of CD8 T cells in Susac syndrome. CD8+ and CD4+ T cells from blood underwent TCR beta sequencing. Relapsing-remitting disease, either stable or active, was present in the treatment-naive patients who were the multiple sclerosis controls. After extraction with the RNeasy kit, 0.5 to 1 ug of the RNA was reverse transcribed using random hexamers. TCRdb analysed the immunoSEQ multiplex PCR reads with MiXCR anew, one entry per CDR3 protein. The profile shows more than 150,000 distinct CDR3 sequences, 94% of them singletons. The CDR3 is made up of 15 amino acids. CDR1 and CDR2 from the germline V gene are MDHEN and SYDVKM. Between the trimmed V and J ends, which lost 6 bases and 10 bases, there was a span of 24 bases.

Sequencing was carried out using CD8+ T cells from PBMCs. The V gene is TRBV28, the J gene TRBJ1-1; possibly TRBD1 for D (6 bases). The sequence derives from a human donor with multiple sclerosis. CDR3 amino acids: CASSIRQAPVRGAFF. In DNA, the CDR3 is TGTGCCAGCAGCATCAGACAGGCCCCTGTTCGAGGAGCTTTCTTT.